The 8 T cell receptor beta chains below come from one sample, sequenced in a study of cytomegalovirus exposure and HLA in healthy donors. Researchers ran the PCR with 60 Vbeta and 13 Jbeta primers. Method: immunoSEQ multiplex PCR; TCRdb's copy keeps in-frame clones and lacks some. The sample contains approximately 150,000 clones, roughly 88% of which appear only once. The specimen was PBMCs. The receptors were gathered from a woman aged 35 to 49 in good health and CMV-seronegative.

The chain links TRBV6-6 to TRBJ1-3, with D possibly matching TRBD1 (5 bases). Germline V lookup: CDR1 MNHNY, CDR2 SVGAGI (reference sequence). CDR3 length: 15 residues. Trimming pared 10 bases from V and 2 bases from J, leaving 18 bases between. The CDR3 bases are TGTGCCAACAGCCCCATCGGGGGGACTGGAAACACCATATATTTT. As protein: CANSPIGGTGNTIYF.

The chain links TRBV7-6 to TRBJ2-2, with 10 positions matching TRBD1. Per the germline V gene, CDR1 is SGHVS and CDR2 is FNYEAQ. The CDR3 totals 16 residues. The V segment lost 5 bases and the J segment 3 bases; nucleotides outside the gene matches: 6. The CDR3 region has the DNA TGTGCCAGCAGCCAGACAGGGGGCGCTTACACCGGGGAGCTGTTTTTT. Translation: CASSQTGGAYTGELFF.

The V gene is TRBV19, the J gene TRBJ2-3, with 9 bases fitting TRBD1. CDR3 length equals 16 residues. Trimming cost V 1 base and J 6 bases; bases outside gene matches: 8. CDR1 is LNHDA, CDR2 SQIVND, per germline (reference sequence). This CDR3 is CASSIVVDRGFDTQYF. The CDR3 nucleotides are TGTGCCAGTAGTATAGTTGTCGACAGGGGGTTTGATACGCAGTATTTT.

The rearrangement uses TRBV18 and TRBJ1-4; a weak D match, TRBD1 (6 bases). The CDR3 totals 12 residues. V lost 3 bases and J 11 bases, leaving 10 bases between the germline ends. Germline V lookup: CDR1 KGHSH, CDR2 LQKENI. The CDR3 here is CASSPTGLKLFF. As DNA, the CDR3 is TGTGCCAGCTCACCTACAGGGTTGAAACTGTTTTTT.

The CDR3 region is CASSDTRAWGYTF. The CDR3 DNA reads TGTGCCAGCAGTGATACCAGGGCCTGGGGCTACACCTTC. The gene calls are TRBV6-1 and TRBJ1-2, with TRBD1 as a possible D gene (5 bases). Trimming cost V 3 bases and J 8 bases, with 13 bases left between them. The germline V gene has CDR1 MNHNS and CDR2 SASEGT. This CDR3 has 13 amino acids.

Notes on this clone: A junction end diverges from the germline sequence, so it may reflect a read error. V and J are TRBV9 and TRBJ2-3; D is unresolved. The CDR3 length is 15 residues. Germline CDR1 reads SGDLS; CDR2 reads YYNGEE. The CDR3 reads CASSDGPPGTDTQYF. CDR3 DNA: TGTGCCAGCAGCGATGGGCCCCCCGGCACCGATACGCAGTATTTT.

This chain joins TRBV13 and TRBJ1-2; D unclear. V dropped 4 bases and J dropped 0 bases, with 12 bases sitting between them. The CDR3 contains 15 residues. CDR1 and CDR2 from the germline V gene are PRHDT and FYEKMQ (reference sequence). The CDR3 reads CASSSTDPSNYGYTF. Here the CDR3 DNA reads TGTGCCAGCAGCTCCACAGACCCTTCTAACTATGGCTACACCTTC.

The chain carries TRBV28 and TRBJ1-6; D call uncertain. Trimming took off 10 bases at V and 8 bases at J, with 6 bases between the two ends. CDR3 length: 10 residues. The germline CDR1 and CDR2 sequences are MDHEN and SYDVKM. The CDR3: CATGYSPLHF. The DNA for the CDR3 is TGTGCCACCGGGTATTCACCCCTCCACTTT.